Below, 4 T cell receptor beta chains from the same sample are listed, as sequenced in a study of CD8 T cells in Susac syndrome (dated by TCRdb to the late 2010s). The method behind the library was the immunoSEQ multiplex PCR assay. RNA was extracted with the RNeasy kit and roughly 0.45 to 1 ug was reverse transcribed using random hexamers. TCRdb redid the processing of the public reads, applying fastp at Q25 and MiXCR, and retained in-frame beta chains. Each entry is one CDR3 protein sequence, shown with its most common DNA and genes. The sample table lists over 100,000 distinct CDR3 sequences, 92% of them with a count of one. The top ten clones comprise about 0.11% of the sample. Sequencing input: CD8+ T cells from PBMCs. These receptors were collected from a human donor in good health.

The chain has TRBV9 and TRBJ2-5; a weak D match, TRBD2 (5 bases). V lost 4 bases to trimming and J lost 0 bases, with 13 bases between them. CDR1 SGDLS and CDR2 YYNGEE come from the germline V gene. The CDR3 has 15 residues. The CDR3 sequence: CASSTRTFNQETQYF. The CDR3 coding sequence is TGTGCCAGCAGCACCAGGACTTTCAACCAAGAGACCCAGTACTTC.

The chain has TRBV7-2 and TRBJ1-2, with TRBD1 matching over 10 bases. V trimming: 4 bases; J trimming: 7 bases; junction bases outside the gene matches: 3. This CDR3 contains 13 residues. In germline, CDR1 is SGHTA, CDR2 FQGNSA. In DNA form, the CDR3 reads TGTGCCAGCAGCTCCCGGGACAGGGGTGGCTACACCTTC. Amino acid sequence: CASSSRDRGGYTF.

This sequence joins TRBV13 and TRBJ2-7; no clear D. Germline CDR1 and CDR2: PRHDT and FYEKMQ (reference sequence). Trimming took 2 bases from V and 6 from J, leaving 8 bases between them. CDR3 size: 12 residues. This CDR3 is CASSLQGSEQYF. As DNA, the CDR3 is TGTGCCAGCAGCTTACAAGGATCCGAGCAGTACTTC. Looking up the rest from reference TRBV13 and TRBJ2-7 gives the full variable domain: AAGVIQSPRHLIKEKRETATLKCYPIPRHDTVYWYQQGPGQDPQFLISFYEKMQSDKGSIPDRFSAQQFSDYHSELNMSSLELGDSALYFCASSLQGSEQYFGPGTRLTVT.

This clonotype was seen just once. The genes are TRBV2 and TRBJ1-5; D is undetermined. V was trimmed by 0 bases and J by 3 bases, leaving 9 bases between them. This CDR3 is built from 15 residues. Germline values: CDR1 SNHLY, CDR2 FYNNEI. The DNA for the CDR3 is TGTGCCAGCAGTGAAGCGCCTGGGCACAATCAGCCCCAGCATTTT. This gives the protein CASSEAPGHNQPQHF.